This TCR beta chain was observed in a study of CD8 T cells in ankylosing spondylitis. Construction of TCR beta libraries was performed using quantitative 5'-RACE with molecular barcodes. TCRdb redid the calling of the 5' RACE reads with MiXCR, one entry per CDR3 protein. This table holds about 31,000 distinct CDR3 sequences, about 6.8% found once. With regard to this clonotype: Its antigen remains unidentified.

Findings and caveats of the study: Earlier reports found some motif variants in synovial fluid and blood in reactive arthritis. As reported, disease-linked clones showed significant enrichment in matched ankylosing spondylitis synovial fluid. What appeared characteristic of ankylosing spondylitis blood was a TCR beta motif of about eight highly homologous variants.

The V and J ends lost 5 bases and 4 bases, in that order; junction bases with no gene match: 7. The length of the CDR3 is 13 residues. From germline, CDR1 is DFQATT and CDR2 SNEGSKA (reference sequence). The sample consisted of blood, either unsorted or a sorted T cell fraction (not recorded which). The chain carries TRBV20-1 and TRBJ1-2, with TRBD1 matching 7 bases. The clonotype originates from a male donor with ankylosing spondylitis or in good health (not recorded which). CDR3 in amino acids: CSAEGQGGYGYTF. For the CDR3, the DNA is TGCAGTGCTGAGGGGCAGGGGGGCTATGGCTACACCTTC.